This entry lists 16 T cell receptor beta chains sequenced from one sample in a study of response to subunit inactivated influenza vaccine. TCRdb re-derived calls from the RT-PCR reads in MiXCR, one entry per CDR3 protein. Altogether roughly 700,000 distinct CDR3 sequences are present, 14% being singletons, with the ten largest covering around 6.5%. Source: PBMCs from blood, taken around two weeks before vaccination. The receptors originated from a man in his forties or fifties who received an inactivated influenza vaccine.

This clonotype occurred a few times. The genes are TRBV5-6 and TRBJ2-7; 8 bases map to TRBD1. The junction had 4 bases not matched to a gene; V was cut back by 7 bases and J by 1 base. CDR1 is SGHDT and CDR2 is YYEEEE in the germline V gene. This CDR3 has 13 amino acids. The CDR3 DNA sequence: TGTGCCAGCGGCGACAGGGGTTCCTACGAGCAGTACTTC. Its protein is CASGDRGSYEQYF. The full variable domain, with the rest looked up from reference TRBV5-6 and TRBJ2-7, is DAGVTQSPTHLIKTRGQQVTLRCSPKSGHDTVSWYQQALGQGPQFIFQYYEEEERQRGNFPDRFSGHQFPNYSSELNVNALLLGDSALYLCASGDRGSYEQYFGPGTRLTVT.

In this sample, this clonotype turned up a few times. CDR3 protein: CASSRLAGGGEQYF. The CDR3 DNA reads TGTGCCAGCAGTCGACTAGCGGGAGGGGGGGAGCAGTACTTC. The gene calls are TRBV28 and TRBJ2-7; 14 nucleotides agree with TRBD2. The germline V gene encodes CDR1 MDHEN and CDR2 SYDVKM. The CDR3 has 14 amino acids. V dropped 5 bases and J dropped 7; count of bases not matched to a gene: 4.

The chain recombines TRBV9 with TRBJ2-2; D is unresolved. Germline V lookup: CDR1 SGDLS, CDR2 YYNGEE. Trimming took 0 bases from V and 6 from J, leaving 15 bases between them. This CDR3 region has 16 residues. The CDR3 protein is CASSVAPGQIPGELFF. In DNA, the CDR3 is TGTGCCAGCAGCGTAGCTCCTGGTCAAATCCCCGGGGAGCTGTTTTTT.

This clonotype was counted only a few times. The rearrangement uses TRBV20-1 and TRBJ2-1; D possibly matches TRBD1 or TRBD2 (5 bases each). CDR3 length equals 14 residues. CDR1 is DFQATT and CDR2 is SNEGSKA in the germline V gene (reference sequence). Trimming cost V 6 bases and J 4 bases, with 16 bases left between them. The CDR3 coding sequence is TGCAGTGCCCAGACGCCAGGGACGTACAATGAGCAGTTCTTC. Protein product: CSAQTPGTYNEQFF.

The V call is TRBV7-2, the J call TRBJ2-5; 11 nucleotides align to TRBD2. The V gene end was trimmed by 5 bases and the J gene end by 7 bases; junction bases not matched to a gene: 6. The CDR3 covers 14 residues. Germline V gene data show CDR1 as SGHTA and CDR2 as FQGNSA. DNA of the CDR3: TGTGCCAGCAGCCCTACTAGCGGGGGAGTGACCCAGTACTTC. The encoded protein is CASSPTSGGVTQYF.

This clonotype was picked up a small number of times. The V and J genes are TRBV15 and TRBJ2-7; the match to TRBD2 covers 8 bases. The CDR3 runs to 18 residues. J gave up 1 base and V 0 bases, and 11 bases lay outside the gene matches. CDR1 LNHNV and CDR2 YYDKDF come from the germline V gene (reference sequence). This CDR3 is CATSRDPGRVAGSYEQYF. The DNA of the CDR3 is TGTGCCACCAGCAGAGATCCGGGTCGGGTAGCGGGATCCTACGAGCAGTACTTC.

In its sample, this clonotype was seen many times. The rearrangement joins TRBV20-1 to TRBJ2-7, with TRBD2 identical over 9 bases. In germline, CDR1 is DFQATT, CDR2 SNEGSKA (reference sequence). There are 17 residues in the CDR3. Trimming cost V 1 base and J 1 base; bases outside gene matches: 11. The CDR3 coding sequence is TGCAGTGCTAGAGCCTTATTGGATAGCGGGAGATCCTACGAGCAGTACTTC. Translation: CSARALLDSGRSYEQYF.

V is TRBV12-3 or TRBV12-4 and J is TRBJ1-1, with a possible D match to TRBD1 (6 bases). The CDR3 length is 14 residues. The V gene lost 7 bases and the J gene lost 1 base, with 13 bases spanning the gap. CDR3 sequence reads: CASTPTGANTEAFF. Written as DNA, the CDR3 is TGTGCCAGCACCCCGACAGGAGCGAACACTGAAGCTTTCTTT.

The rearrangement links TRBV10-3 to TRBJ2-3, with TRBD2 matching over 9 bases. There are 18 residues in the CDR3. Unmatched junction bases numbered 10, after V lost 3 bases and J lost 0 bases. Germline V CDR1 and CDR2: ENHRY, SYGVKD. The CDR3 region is CAISEPTSGDSSTDTQYF. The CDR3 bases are TGTGCCATCAGTGAACCGACTAGCGGAGACTCTAGCACAGATACGCAGTATTTT.

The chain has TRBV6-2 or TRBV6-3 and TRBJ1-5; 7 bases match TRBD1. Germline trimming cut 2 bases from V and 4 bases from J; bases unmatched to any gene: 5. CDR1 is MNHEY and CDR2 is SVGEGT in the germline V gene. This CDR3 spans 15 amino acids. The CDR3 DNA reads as TGTGCCAGCAGTTACCCGACAGGGCGTAATCAGCCCCAGCATTTT. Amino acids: CASSYPTGRNQPQHF.

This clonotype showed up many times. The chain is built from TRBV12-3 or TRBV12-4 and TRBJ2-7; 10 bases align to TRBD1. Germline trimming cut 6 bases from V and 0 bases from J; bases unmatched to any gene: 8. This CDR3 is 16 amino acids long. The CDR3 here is CASSPEGQGISYEQYF. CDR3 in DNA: TGTGCCAGCAGCCCCGAGGGACAGGGGATCTCCTACGAGCAGTACTTC.

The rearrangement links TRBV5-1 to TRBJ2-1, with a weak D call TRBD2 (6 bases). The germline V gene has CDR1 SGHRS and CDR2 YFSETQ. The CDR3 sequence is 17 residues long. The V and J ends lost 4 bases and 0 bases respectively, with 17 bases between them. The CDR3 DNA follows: TGCGCCAGCAGCGCGGAGGGACCGCTGAGCTCCTACAATGAGCAGTTCTTC. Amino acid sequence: CASSAEGPLSSYNEQFF.

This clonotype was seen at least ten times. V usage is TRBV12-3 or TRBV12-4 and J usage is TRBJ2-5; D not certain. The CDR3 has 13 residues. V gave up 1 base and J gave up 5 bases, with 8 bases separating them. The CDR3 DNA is TGTGCCAGCAGTTTAGGACGGAAGGAGACCCAGTACTTC. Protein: CASSLGRKETQYF.

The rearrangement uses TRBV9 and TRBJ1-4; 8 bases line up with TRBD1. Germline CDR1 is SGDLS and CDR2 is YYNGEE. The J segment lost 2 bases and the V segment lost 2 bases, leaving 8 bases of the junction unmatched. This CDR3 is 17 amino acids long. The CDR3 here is CASSVEGQGATNEKLFF. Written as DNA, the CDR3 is TGTGCCAGCAGCGTTGAGGGGCAGGGGGCGACTAATGAAAAACTGTTTTTT.

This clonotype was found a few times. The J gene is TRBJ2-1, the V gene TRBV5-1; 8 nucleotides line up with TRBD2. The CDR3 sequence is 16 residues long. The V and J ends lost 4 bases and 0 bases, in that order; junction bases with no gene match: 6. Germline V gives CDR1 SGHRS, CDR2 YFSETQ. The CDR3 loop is CASSSLSGNSYNEQFF. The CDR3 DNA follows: TGCGCCAGCAGCAGCCTTAGCGGGAACTCCTACAATGAGCAGTTCTTC.

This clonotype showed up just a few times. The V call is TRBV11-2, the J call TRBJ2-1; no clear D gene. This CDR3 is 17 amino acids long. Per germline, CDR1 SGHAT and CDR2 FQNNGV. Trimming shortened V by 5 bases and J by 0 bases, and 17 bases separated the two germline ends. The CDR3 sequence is CASSPSVRLISYNEQFF. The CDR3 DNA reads TGTGCCAGCAGCCCCAGCGTCCGACTTATCTCCTACAATGAGCAGTTCTTC.